This TCR beta chain was recovered during a study of cytotoxic CD8 clonotypes in ibrutinib-treated CLL. Overall study: Included were 11 relapsed/refractory and about 15 treatment-naive patients, of whom 17 were IGHV unmutated. Study-wide points: Sampling schedules were unmatched across sustained-remission and progressing patients.

Germline V CDR1 and CDR2: SNHLY, FYNNEI. The trim removed 6 bases at V and 0 bases at J, leaving 6 bases unmatched. This CDR3 has 15 amino acids. Profiled with immunoSEQ multiplex PCR; TCRdb holds only in-frame clones, not every one. The repertoire holds some 150,000 clones, with 65% to 85% as singletons. Turning to this clone: Its antigen is not known.

The material was PBMCs, obtained after 36 months of ibrutinib treatment. The receptor comes from a human donor with chronic lymphocytic leukemia. V and J are TRBV2 and TRBJ2-7; 9 bases match TRBD1. This chain's CDR3 is CASSPDRGTSYEQYF. In DNA, the CDR3 is TGTGCCAGCAGCCCGGACAGGGGCACCTCCTACGAGCAGTACTTC.